This entry describes one TCR beta chain. The sample is drawn from a study of control samples from healthy donors and cancer patients. The table came from immunoSEQ multiplex PCR; TCRdb's copy has only in-frame clones and leaves some out. The sample shows 100,000 to 150,000 clones, under 95% of them seen only once. The clonotype comes from a man aged 50 or older with head and neck cancer. Sequencing input: PBMCs.

The CDR3 region is CASSFLGSGANVLTF. CDR3 nucleotide sequence: TGTGCCAGCAGTTTCCTAGGCTCTGGGGCCAACGTCCTGACTTTC. This sequence joins TRBV6-5 and TRBJ2-6; no reliable D call. With 4 bases removed from V and 0 bases from J, the gap between germline ends came to 7 bases. Germline CDR1 and CDR2: MNHEY and SVGAGI. The CDR3 has 15 residues.